This is a list of T cell receptor beta chains from one sample in a study of blood T cell repertoires in COVID-19. Measured with immunoSEQ multiplex PCR; TCRdb has only the in-frame clones, and not every one. The profile shows a few hundred thousand clones, less than 90% of them singletons. The sequenced sample was peripheral blood. Receptor source: a woman aged 40 to 50 who had recovered from COVID-19. The CDR3 runs from the conserved cysteine through the conserved F or W. Fields, in order: CDR3 length, D gene, V gene, J gene, clone size, CDR3 DNA, CDR3 protein. A D gene is named only where the DNA matches it firmly. Clone sizes are given selectively: once, few, many, or a class where the clone is expanded.

>13|TRBD1|TRBV2|TRBJ2-7|few
TGTGCCAGCAGTGCGGGACAGGTCTACGAGCAGTACTTC
CASSAGQVYEQYF
>15|TRBD1|TRBV28|TRBJ1-2|NA
TGTGCCAGCAGACCGACAGGGATCGAGGGGGATGGCTACACCTTC
CASRPTGIEGDGYTF
>15|NA|TRBV5-1|TRBJ1-1|NA
TGCGCCAGCACCCGAACAGGAAGCATGAACACTGAAGCTTTCTTT
CASTRTGSMNTEAFF
>14|TRBD1|TRBV5-6|TRBJ2-5|NA
TGTGCCAGCAGCTCGGGACAGGGGGCAGAGACCCAGTACTTC
CASSSGQGAETQYF
>18|TRBD1|TRBV7-9|TRBJ1-3|NA
TGTGCCAGCAGCCCCAGGGGGCCCAAGAGCGGGGTTGGAAACACCATATATTTT
CASSPRGPKSGVGNTIYF
>19|TRBD2|TRBV5-6|TRBJ2-3|NA
TGTGCCAGCAGCTTGATAGGGACTAGCGGGGGGGAACCCACAGATACGCAGTATTTT
CASSLIGTSGGEPTDTQYF
>13|NA|TRBV29-1|TRBJ1-1|NA
TGCAGCGTTGAGGACAGTAAGAACACTGAAGCTTTCTTT
CSVEDSKNTEAFF
>15|NA|TRBV4-1|TRBJ1-4|once
TGCGCCAGCAGCCAAGATGGGACATGGCCCGAAAAACTGTTTTTT
CASSQDGTWPEKLFF
>13|NA|TRBV11-3|TRBJ2-3|NA
TGTGCCAGCAGCCGGCAGGTCACAGATACGCAGTATTTT
CASSRQVTDTQYF
>14|NA|TRBV5-1|TRBJ2-1|many
TGCGCCAGCAGCGCTAGACTAGATCACAATGAGCAGTTCTTC
CASSARLDHNEQFF
>16|TRBD2|TRBV4-2|TRBJ2-5|once
TGTGCCAGCAGCCAAGGACTATCTAGCGGACAAGAGACCCAGTACTTC
CASSQGLSSGQETQYF
>15|TRBD2|TRBV9|TRBJ2-1|NA
TGTGCCAGCACCCGAAGCGGGGGGGCTTACAATGAGCAGTTCTTC
CASTRSGGAYNEQFF
>15|TRBD2|TRBV7-8|TRBJ2-5|many
TGTGCCAGCAGCCCCCGGGAGGGAAGCCAAGAGACCCAGTACTTC
CASSPREGSQETQYF
>14|TRBD1|TRBV25-1|TRBJ1-6|NA
TGTGCCAGCAGTACAGACAGGGTTAATTCACCCCTCCACTTT
CASSTDRVNSPLHF
>15|NA|TRBV10-2|TRBJ1-6|NA
TGCGCCAGCAGTGAGAGGTCGGGAGAAAATTCACCCCTCCACTTT
CASSERSGENSPLHF
>16|NA|TRBV6-1|TRBJ1-6|few
TGTGCCAGCAGTGAAAATTTCCAGGGAAATAATTCACCCCTCCACTTT
CASSENFQGNNSPLHF
>14|NA|TRBV19|TRBJ2-2|NA
TGTGCCAGTAGTAGGCCAGGGATGTCCGGGGAGCTGTTTTTT
CASSRPGMSGELFF
>13|NA|TRBV28|TRBJ1-5|few
TGTGCCAGCAGTTTCCAGGCCCAAGGGCCCCAGCATTTT
CASSFQAQGPQHF
>16|TRBD1|TRBV10-3|TRBJ2-3|NA
TGTGCCATCAGAAGCCCCGGAGAGGGGGCCACAGATACGCAGTATTTT
CAIRSPGEGATDTQYF
>17|NA|TRBV28|TRBJ2-2|NA
TGTGCCAGCGGAGTTACAGGGAGTTTGGGTAACACCGGGGAGCTGTTTTTT
CASGVTGSLGNTGELFF
>16|NA|TRBV28|TRBJ2-1|once
TGTGCCAGCAGTCGGACGGACAGCTTTAGGGAGGGTGAGCAGTTCTTC
CASSRTDSFREGEQFF
>18|TRBD2|TRBV28|TRBJ2-4|NA
TGTGCCAGCATCCCGGGACTAGCGGGCGTTCTAGCCAAAAACATTCAGTACTTC
CASIPGLAGVLAKNIQYF
>14|NA|TRBV6-5|TRBJ2-4|once
TGTGCCAGCAGGCCACAGAGTCGTCGGAACATTCAGTACTTC
CASRPQSRRNIQYF
>16|TRBD1|TRBV3-1/TRBV3-2|TRBJ1-4|NA
TGTGCCAGCAGCCATGGACAGGGGGCTACTAATGAAAAACTGTTTTTT
CASSHGQGATNEKLFF
>14|TRBD2|TRBV4-1|TRBJ2-7|NA
TGCGCCAGCAGCCAAGGAGGCGGGGGGCAAGAGCAGTACTTC
CASSQGGGGQEQYF
>18|NA|TRBV16|TRBJ1-5|NA
TGTGCCAGCAGCCAACCCATCTACGGGGGGAGTAGCAATCAGCCCCAGCATTTT
CASSQPIYGGSSNQPQHF
>15|TRBD1|TRBV18|TRBJ2-2|NA
TGTGCCAGCTCAGACGGGACAGGGGACACCGGGGAGCTGTTTTTT
CASSDGTGDTGELFF
>13|TRBD1|TRBV12-3/TRBV12-4|TRBJ2-2|few
TGTGCCATCGCGGGACAGGGAACCGGGGAGCTGTTTTTT
CAIAGQGTGELFF
>13|NA|TRBV12-3/TRBV12-4|TRBJ1-6|NA
TGTGCCAGCAGTTTGGGACTAGATTCACCCCTCCACTTT
CASSLGLDSPLHF
>14|TRBD1|TRBV10-2|TRBJ2-1|once
TGCGCCAGCAGTGACCGGACAGGGGTAAATGAGCAGTTCTTC
CASSDRTGVNEQFF
>12|TRBD2|TRBV30|TRBJ2-3|NA
TGTGCCTGTACTAGCGCTTCAGATACGCAGTATTTT
CACTSASDTQYF
>16|TRBD1|TRBV9|TRBJ1-1|NA
TGTGCCAGCAGCGTAGCGGCAGGGGGTAAGAGGACTGAAGCTTTCTTT
CASSVAAGGKRTEAFF
>13|NA|TRBV7-2|TRBJ2-7|NA
TGTGCCAGCAGCTTATTCAGGGGATGGGAGCAGTACTTC
CASSLFRGWEQYF
>16|TRBD2|TRBV6-1|TRBJ2-7|NA
TGTGCCAGCAGTGCAGAACTAGCGGGGGGGCAGTACGAGCAGTACTTC
CASSAELAGGQYEQYF
>15|TRBD1|TRBV5-6|TRBJ1-1|NA
TGTGCCAGCAGCTCCCAGACAGGGATGAACACTGAAGCTTTCTTT
CASSSQTGMNTEAFF
>15|TRBD2|TRBV13|TRBJ2-1|NA
TGTGCCAGCAGCTTATGGGGGACTAGCTCGGATGAGCAGTTCTTC
CASSLWGTSSDEQFF
>13|TRBD1|TRBV6-6|TRBJ2-5|NA
TGTGCCAGCAGGAGACAGGGGGCAGAGACCCAGTACTTC
CASRRQGAETQYF
>12|NA|TRBV10-3|TRBJ2-7|many
TGTGCCATCAGCATACAGGGTTACGAGCAGTACTTC
CAISIQGYEQYF
>15|NA|TRBV7-9|TRBJ1-5|NA
TGTGCCAGCAGCTTGGGGACATCGAGCAATCAGCCCCAGCATTTT
CASSLGTSSNQPQHF
>15|TRBD1|TRBV29-1|TRBJ2-1|NA
TGCAGCGGTACTCTACAGGGGGCTAGACTCAATGAGCAGTTCTTC
CSGTLQGARLNEQFF
>15|TRBD1|TRBV10-2|TRBJ1-5|NA
TGCGCCAGCAGTGGGTTGACAGGGGGCCAACAGCCCCAGCATTTT
CASSGLTGGQQPQHF
>13|TRBD1|TRBV19|TRBJ1-1|NA
TGTGCCAGTAGACAGGGGGCGTTGGAGACGGCTTTCTTT
CASRQGALETAFF
>14|NA|TRBV6-5|TRBJ1-1|NA
TGTGCCAGCATAAGAGGGTACATGAACACTGAAGCTTTCTTT
CASIRGYMNTEAFF
>15|NA|TRBV11-2|TRBJ1-6|NA
TGTGCCAGCAGTCCTGGACGGCTAGGGAGTTCACCCCTCCACTTT
CASSPGRLGSSPLHF
>13|NA|TRBV25-1|TRBJ1-6|NA
TGTGCCAGACGGGGTTGGGGAAATTCACCCCTCCACTTT
CARRGWGNSPLHF
>14|NA|TRBV6-2/TRBV6-3|TRBJ2-5|NA
TGTGCCAGCAGTACAGTACAGGGACCCGAGACCCAGTACTTC
CASSTVQGPETQYF
>14|TRBD2|TRBV5-5|TRBJ2-7|NA
TGTGCCAGCAGCTTGGATGGGACTAACTACGAGCAGTACTTC
CASSLDGTNYEQYF
>17|NA|TRBV3-1/TRBV3-2|TRBJ1-6|NA
TGTGCCAGCAGCCAAGATCGGGGGAGCTCCTATAATTCACCCCTCCACTTT
CASSQDRGSSYNSPLHF
>13|NA|TRBV28|TRBJ2-5|NA
TGTGCCAGCAGTTCGTTGGGAGAAGAGACCCAGTACTTC
CASSSLGEETQYF
>13|NA|TRBV30|TRBJ1-2|NA
TGTGCCTGGAGCTTAATCCCCTTCTATGGCTACACCTTC
CAWSLIPFYGYTF